These 7 T cell receptor beta chains were sequenced from one sample in a study of Ad26.COV2.S vaccination and SARS-CoV-2 variants. Clones were read by immunoSEQ multiplex PCR, and TCRdb kept only the in-frame ones, dropping some. The sample has about 350,000 clones; approximately 86% are singletons. The treatment denotes: around 19 received Ad26.COV2.S at low or high dose, single or two shots; several received placebo; per-sample allocation not given. Sampling was done on day 63 after the first vaccine or placebo injection. The sequencing here drew on peripheral blood, taken in a trial of Ad26.COV2.S vaccine versus placebo. The receptors derive from a person between 18 and 59 years old who received the Ad26.COV2.S COVID-19 vaccine or a placebo.

The V and J genes are TRBV15 and TRBJ2-7; D gene uncertain. Germline V gene sequence: CDR1 LNHNV, CDR2 YYDKDF (reference sequence). This CDR3 spans 14 amino acids. Between the trimmed V and J ends, which lost 1 base and 2 bases, there was a span of 9 bases. CDR3 protein: CATSRAGKAYEQYF. The DNA of the CDR3 is TGTGCCACCAGCAGAGCCGGTAAAGCCTACGAGCAGTACTTC.

The J gene is TRBJ1-2, the V gene TRBV12-5; D gene uncertain. CDR1 is LGHNT, CDR2 FRNRAP, per germline. The germline V and J ends were trimmed by 8 bases and 5 bases, with 15 bases remaining between them. The CDR3 has 13 amino acids. The DNA of the CDR3 is TGTGCTAGTCGCGGAGGGAAAGATTATGGCTACACCTTC. It encodes CASRGGKDYGYTF.

CDR3 protein: CASSLRGQASNEKLFF. The CDR3 DNA reads TGTGCCAGCAGTTTACGGGGACAGGCCAGTAATGAAAAACTGTTTTTT. This chain joins TRBV28 and TRBJ1-4, with TRBD1 identical over 8 bases. Trimming removed 2 bases from V and 4 bases from J; junction bases left unmatched: 6. This CDR3 comprises 16 residues. Germline assignment: CDR1 MDHEN and CDR2 SYDVKM. Together with reference TRBV28 and TRBJ1-4, the CDR3 gives the full variable domain: DVKVTQSSRYLVKRTGEKVFLECVQDMDHENMFWYRQDPGLGLRLIYFSYDVKMKEKGDIPEGYSVSREKKERFSLILESASTNQTSMYLCASSLRGQASNEKLFFGSGTQLSVL.

This chain uses TRBV6-2 or TRBV6-3 with TRBJ2-5; perhaps D is TRBD1 or TRBD2 (5 bases each). The length of the CDR3 is 13 residues. Germline values: CDR1 MNHEY, CDR2 SVGEGT. V was trimmed by 2 bases and J by 4 bases, leaving 8 bases between them. CDR3 DNA sequence: TGTGCCAGCAGTTACGGGACCCCAGAGACCCAGTACTTC. It specifies CASSYGTPETQYF.

With respect to this clone: The sample holds other DNA sequences that translate to the same CDR3. The V gene is TRBV6-2 or TRBV6-3, the J gene TRBJ2-2; no reliable D call. Trimming removed 0 bases at V and 5 bases at J, with 10 bases between. This CDR3 has 15 amino acids. Germline loops: CDR1 MNHEY, CDR2 SVGEGT. CDR3 residues: CASSYSWGGTGELFF. CDR3 DNA: TGTGCCAGCAGTTACTCATGGGGTGGTACCGGGGAGCTGTTTTTT.

This clone has more than one count but fewer than ten. The chain employs TRBV10-3 and TRBJ2-2, with D possibly TRBD1 on 6 matching bases. CDR3 length: 15 residues. CDR1 and CDR2 from the germline V gene are ENHRY and SYGVKD. With 3 bases removed from V and 6 bases from J, the gap between germline ends came to 14 bases. The CDR3 is CAISDLVTGPGELFF. For the CDR3, the DNA is TGTGCCATCAGTGATTTAGTGACAGGTCCCGGGGAGCTGTTTTTT.

The rearrangement joins TRBV3-1 (or the pseudogene TRBV3-2) to TRBJ1-3; tentatively, D is TRBD1 (6 bases). V was cut by 1 base and J by 4 bases, with 17 bases left in between. Germline-derived CDR1 and CDR2 are LGHDT and YNNKEL (reference sequence). The CDR3 consists of 17 residues. The CDR3 sequence is CASSQAGFGGAGNTIYF. The DNA of the CDR3 is TGTGCCAGCAGCCAAGCCGGCTTTGGGGGGGCCGGAAACACCATATATTTT.